The 20 T cell receptor beta chains given below trace back to one sample, sequenced in a study of T cell responses to AZD1222 COVID-19 vaccine. The data were produced by immunoSEQ multiplex PCR, yet TCRdb's version contains in-frame clones alone and is incomplete. The data hold some 140,000 clones, with approximately 90% observed a single time. The sequenced sample was peripheral blood, obtained on day 0 of AZD1222 vaccination. The receptor source for this set is an adult in good health.

This sequence joins TRBV30 and TRBJ1-3; D ambiguous. Germline V lookup: CDR1 GTSNPN, CDR2 SVGIG (reference sequence). Trimming stripped 0 bases from V and 8 bases from J, with 23 bases between. The CDR3 loop spans 17 amino acids. CDR3 loop: CAWSVFRFAAASDTIYF. The CDR3 region has the DNA TGTGCCTGGAGTGTATTTCGATTCGCAGCCGCGTCGGACACCATATATTTT.

CDR3 coding DNA: TGCGCCAGCGGGACAGGTAGATCTGGCTACACCTTC. Residues: CASGTGRSGYTF. The chain links TRBV10-1 to TRBJ1-2; 8 bases line up with TRBD1. Germline V gives CDR1 WNHNN, CDR2 SYGVQD (reference sequence). Germline trimming cut 8 bases from V and 7 bases from J; bases unmatched to any gene: 6. The CDR3 runs 12 residues.

This chain uses TRBV6-5 with TRBJ1-6, with TRBD1 matching 9 bases. Germline CDR1 reads MNHEY; CDR2 reads SVGAGI. The V segment lost 7 bases and the J segment 3 bases; nucleotides outside the gene matches: 4. This CDR3 spans 15 amino acids. The CDR3 bases are TGTGCCAGCAACCCGGACAGGGGCTATAATTCACCCCTCCACTTT. Protein sequence: CASNPDRGYNSPLHF.

The chain has TRBV9 and TRBJ2-7; a weak D match, TRBD2 (7 bases). The V and J ends lost 3 bases and 2 bases respectively, with 18 bases between them. Per germline, CDR1 SGDLS and CDR2 YYNGEE. The CDR3 covers 16 residues. The CDR3 nucleotides read TGTGCCAGCAGCGCCCAGCCGGGGGGCTTGCCCTACGAGCAGTACTTC. This encodes CASSAQPGGLPYEQYF.

The rearrangement uses TRBV5-1 and TRBJ1-1; D remains ambiguous. In germline, CDR1 is SGHRS, CDR2 YFSETQ. Trimming took 4 bases from V and 2 from J, leaving 9 bases between them. The CDR3 totals 13 residues. The CDR3 sequence is CASSVQSNTEAFF. For the CDR3, the DNA is TGCGCCAGCAGCGTTCAGAGTAACACTGAAGCTTTCTTT.

The chain links TRBV3-1 (or the pseudogene TRBV3-2) to TRBJ2-7; the D is unclear. Germline V gene sequence: CDR1 LGHDT, CDR2 YNNKEL (reference sequence). CDR3 size: 13 residues. V was cut by 4 bases and J by 3 bases, with 10 bases left in between. In DNA, the CDR3 is TGTGCCAGCAGCCTCGGGCAGTACTACGAGCAGTACTTC. Translated: CASSLGQYYEQYF.

The table lists this clone with a count of one. The chain couples TRBV14 to TRBJ1-6; D might be TRBD1 (5 bases). Germline values: CDR1 SGHDN, CDR2 FVKESK. Trimming removed 4 bases at V and 0 bases at J, with 16 bases between. The CDR3 extends over 18 amino acids. This CDR3 is CASSPTRGDSSYNSPLHF. CDR3 sequence (DNA): TGTGCCAGCAGCCCCACGAGGGGCGACAGCTCCTATAATTCACCCCTCCACTTT.

The V gene is TRBV7-2, the J gene TRBJ1-2; D is uncertain. V was shortened by 4 bases and J by 4 bases, with 16 bases between the two germline ends. Looked up from germline, CDR1 is SGHTA and CDR2 is FQGNSA. The CDR3 spans 15 residues. DNA for the CDR3: TGTGCCAGCAGCTCGAGAACTTTCGAGGGCTATGGCTACACCTTC. Protein product: CASSSRTFEGYGYTF.

The rearrangement links TRBV6-5 to TRBJ2-5, with D tentatively TRBD2 (7 bases). Trimming left V 5 bases short and J 5 bases short, with 12 bases between. The germline gives CDR1 MNHEY, CDR2 SVGAGI. The CDR3 length is 13 residues. In DNA, the CDR3 is TGTGCCAGCAGTCAACAGGGAGGGGAGACCCAGTACTTC. Amino acid sequence: CASSQQGGETQYF.

The V and J genes are TRBV7-9 and TRBJ2-2, with D possibly TRBD2 on 7 matching bases. The V end was cut by 2 bases, the J end by 4 bases, with 11 bases between. The CDR3 is made up of 15 amino acids. Germline CDR1 is SEHNR and CDR2 is FQNEAQ (reference sequence). CDR3 nucleotide sequence: TGTGCCAGCAGCTTAAGGGCGGGGGCCACCGGGGAGCTGTTTTTT. It encodes CASSLRAGATGELFF.

This clone was seen a single time. The chain joins TRBV7-9 to TRBJ1-3; D is unresolved. The length of the CDR3 is 14 residues. The V gene's germline CDR1 is SEHNR and CDR2 FQNEAQ (reference sequence). V was shortened by 4 bases and J by 0 bases, with 7 bases between the two germline ends. In nucleotides, the CDR3 is TGTGCCAGCAGCTCCCTTTACTCTGGAAACACCATATATTTT. Protein sequence: CASSSLYSGNTIYF. The full variable domain, in which reference TRBV7-9 and TRBJ1-3 provide the parts outside the CDR3, is DTGVSQNPRHKITKRGQNVTFRCDPISEHNRLYWYRQTLGQGPEFLTYFQNEAQLEKSRLLSDRFSAERPKGSFSTLEIQRTEQGDSAMYLCASSSLYSGNTIYFGEGSWLTVV.

This clone was seen a single time. Sequence at one end of the junction differs from germline and may be a read error. The rearrangement joins TRBV7-7 to TRBJ2-1, with D maybe TRBD2 (5 bases). There are 14 residues in the CDR3. In germline, CDR1 is SSHAT, CDR2 FNYEAQ (reference sequence). The CDR3 coding sequence is TGTGCTAGCAGCGCATACGGCGCGGGTAGGGAGCAGTTCTTC. This gives the protein CASSAYGAGREQFF.

V gene TRBV21-1 combines with J gene TRBJ1-1; the table calls TRBD1, which could not be checked here. TRBV21-1 is a pseudogene. The CDR3 spans 14 residues. The DNA for the CDR3 is TGTGCCAGCAGCACTTTCTCACAGGACACTGAAGCTTTCTTT. It is translated as CASSTFSQDTEAFF.

The chain combines TRBV14 with TRBJ2-3; D is unresolved. The CDR3 has 15 residues. Trimming cost V 1 base and J 0 bases, with 8 bases left between them. Germline V lookup: CDR1 SGHDN, CDR2 FVKESK. CDR3 in DNA: TGTGCCAGCAGCCAAGCCGTGCAGAGCACAGATACGCAGTATTTT. Residues: CASSQAVQSTDTQYF.

The chain employs TRBV5-1 and TRBJ2-3, with 10 positions matching TRBD2. CDR1 and CDR2 (germline): SGHRS, YFSETQ. This CDR3 is built from 15 residues. V gave up 3 bases and J gave up 1 base; unmatched junction bases: 2. CDR3 loop: CASSYGLAGTDTQYF. In DNA, the CDR3 is TGCGCCAGCAGCTATGGACTAGCGGGCACAGATACGCAGTATTTT. Complete variable domain (other parts from reference TRBV5-1 and TRBJ2-3): KAGVTQTPRYLIKTRGQQVTLSCSPISGHRSVSWYQQTPGQGLQFLFEYFSETQRNKGNFPGRFSGRQFSNSRSEMNVSTLELGDSALYLCASSYGLAGTDTQYFGPGTRLTVL.

The chain carries TRBV5-1 and TRBJ2-7; 10 positions match TRBD1. Per the germline V gene, CDR1 is SGHRS and CDR2 is YFSETQ. This CDR3 is built from 15 residues. After removal of 3 bases from V and 4 bases from J, the junction contained 7 bases not matched to a gene. The CDR3 is CASSYDGTGDYEQYF. In nucleotides, the CDR3 is TGCGCCAGCAGCTATGACGGGACAGGGGATTACGAGCAGTACTTC.

This clone turned up a few times. The J gene is TRBJ1-4, the V gene TRBV28, with 7 bases matching TRBD1. Germline V gene data show CDR1 as MDHEN and CDR2 as SYDVKM. This CDR3 region has 17 residues. The ends lost 5 bases at V and 3 bases at J; junction bases unmatched: 12. This CDR3 reads CASSPPRGTVSNEKLFF. The CDR3 DNA is TGTGCCAGCAGTCCTCCCAGGGGGACAGTATCTAATGAAAAACTGTTTTTT.

The chain carries TRBV7-2 and TRBJ1-3; D remains unclear. CDR3 length equals 18 residues. V was cut by 4 bases and J by 1 base, with 20 bases left in between. Looked up from germline, CDR1 is SGHTA and CDR2 is FQGNSA. The CDR3: CASSWTFGSYRSGNTIYF. CDR3 nucleotides: TGTGCCAGCAGCTGGACGTTTGGGTCCTATAGATCTGGAAACACCATATATTTT.

The chain is built from TRBV27 and TRBJ2-7; D is ambiguous. The CDR3 length is 13 residues. Germline V gene data show CDR1 as MNHEY and CDR2 as SMNVEV (reference sequence). The V and J ends lost 0 bases and 6 bases respectively, with 9 bases between them. The CDR3 reads CASSLSLPSEQYF. CDR3 coding DNA: TGTGCCAGCAGTTTATCTTTGCCCTCCGAGCAGTACTTC.

This chain's CDR3 is CASSLTGGSPGNTEAFF. The CDR3 DNA sequence: TGTGCCAGCAGCCTGACAGGGGGTAGCCCGGGGAACACTGAAGCTTTCTTT. V usage is TRBV4-2 and J usage is TRBJ1-1; 9 nucleotides align to TRBD1. This CDR3 spans 17 amino acids. V lost 4 bases, J lost 1 base, and 10 bases stayed unmatched. The germline gives CDR1 LGHNA, CDR2 YNFKEQ.